This T cell receptor (beta chain) was obtained from a study of blood T cell repertoires in COVID-19 (dated by TCRdb to 2018 to 2020). For the wider study: Samples from collaborators originated in the United States, Italy and Spain and spanned both the acute and convalescent phases of COVID-19. The sample metadata nearly always contained a de-identified subject ID, COVID-19 status, age in years and sex. Deeply sampled blood TCRbeta repertoires from subjects exposed to, actively infected with, or recovered from COVID-19 were included in the dataset. The samples were drawn from the first 160 participants of the ongoing ImmuneRACE study and from some 1,300 subjects provided by 6 global collaborators. The repertoires were released in a freely available public database intended as a resource for research on the immune response to SARS-CoV-2. The prospective study material was composed of cDNA or gDNA derived from T cells, B-cell-depleted T cells, or PBMCs. HLA class I and class II types, where available, came from metadata supplied by the sample provider rather than from assay-based typing. Beyond this particular receptor, the publication reports: Clinical and demographic metadata were provided uncurated, with the amount varying by source and participant.

Comment on this clone: Its antigen is currently not known. Nothing much larger sits one base from this clone, and base qualities are not available.

Looking up the germline V gene yields CDR1 SGHRS and CDR2 YFSETQ. Ends trimmed: V by 4 bases, J by 5 bases; bases unmatched to a gene: 3. The CDR3, from cysteine to phenylalanine, totals 14 residues. Of the read, only the CDR3 DNA is kept; its 42 bases are in frame from base 1. Participants in the prospective study were aged 18 to 89 years, lived in some 24 United States geographic areas, and enrolled through a virtual design. To assign participants to cohorts, the prospective study relied on clinical history that participants themselves reported in a screening survey and a study questionnaire. Recovered participants in ImmuneRACE Cohort 3 were defined by two consecutive negative NP/OP PCR tests, clearance by a healthcare professional, or resolution of symptoms. Mobile phlebotomists in the prospective study collected whole blood, serum and a nasopharyngeal or oropharyngeal swab from every participant. Additional blood draws and questionnaires over an approximately two-month period could optionally be provided by prospective study participants. Before DNA extraction, prospective study blood samples were shipped either frozen or at room temperature.

The immunoSEQ Assay, a bias-controlled multiplex PCR, was used to amplify TCRbeta CDR3 regions from genomic DNA. In the original analysis: The number of nucleated cells in each sample was estimated by amplification of reference gene primers within the assay. Sequence reads were collapsed and filtered to measure the absolute abundance of every unique TCRbeta CDR3 rearrangement. For each sample, productive Simpson clonality was calculated as the square root of Simpson's diversity index over productive rearrangements. Here the immuneACCESS table is served through TCRdb, limited to in-frame sequences with V and J called. Missing clones are a known gap in these copies; in checked studies unresolved V genes cover under half, and the rest lacks a known reason. That table furnishes V, J and clone size, whereas the DNA furnished D and trimming. The sample table contains over 250,000 clones; only one count was recorded for more than 80% of them. The ten largest clones represent over 2% of the sample.

This receptor was taken from a young woman who had recovered from COVID-19. The sample consisted of PBMCs or T cells enriched from blood (not recorded which). Here the chain combines TRBV5-1 and TRBJ1-4, and TRBD1 matches 9 of the central bases. The DNA reads as follows: TGCGCCAGCAGCGGAGGGACAGGGAATGAAAAACTGTTTTTT. It is translated as CASSGGTGNEKLFF.